The source of this T cell receptor (beta chain) is a study of T cells in Graves' hyperthyroidism and ophthalmopathy. Looking at the study overall: Peripheral blood collection took place at initial diagnosis, before any treatment.

Diagnosis rested on symptoms, serum thyroxine and TRAb, thyroid ultrasound, and orbital computed tomography. Fresh peripheral blood, roughly 10 ml of it, supplied the PBMCs. Turning to this clonotype: A read error may explain this, as a much larger clone is one base away.

CDR1 and CDR2 from the germline V gene are MNHEY and SMNVEV (reference sequence). This CDR3 has 15 residues. The investigators amplified TCR beta CDR3 regions from RNA transcripts. The TCR CDR3 was amplified in a first-round RT-PCR using the HTBI primer set. TCRdb independently ran MiXCR on the multiplex PCR reads; one entry per CDR3 protein. The table records around 600,000 distinct CDR3 sequences, approximately 15% of them present only once. Sequenced input: blood. The chain couples TRBV27 to TRBJ2-7; TRBD2 agrees at 8 bases. The receptor comes from a woman in her 50s with Graves' ophthalmopathy. The CDR3 DNA sequence: TGTGCCAGCAGTTTATATAGCGGGAAAGCCTACAAGCAGTACTTC. This codes for CASSLYSGKAYKQYF.